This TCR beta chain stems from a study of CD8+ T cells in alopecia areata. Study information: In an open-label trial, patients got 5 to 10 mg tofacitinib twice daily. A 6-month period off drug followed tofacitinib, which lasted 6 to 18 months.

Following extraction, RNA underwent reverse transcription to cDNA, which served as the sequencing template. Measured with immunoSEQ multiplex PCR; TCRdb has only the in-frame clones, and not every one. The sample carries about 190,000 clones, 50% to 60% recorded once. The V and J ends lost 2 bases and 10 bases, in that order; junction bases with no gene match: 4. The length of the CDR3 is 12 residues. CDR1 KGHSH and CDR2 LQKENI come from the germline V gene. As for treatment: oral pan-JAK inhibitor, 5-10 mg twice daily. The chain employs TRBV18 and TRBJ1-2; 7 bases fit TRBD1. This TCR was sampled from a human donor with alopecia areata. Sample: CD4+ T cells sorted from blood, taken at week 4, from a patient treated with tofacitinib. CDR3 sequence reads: CASSPSQGDYTF. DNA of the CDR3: TGTGCCAGCTCACCAAGCCAGGGGGACTACACCTTC.